Below are 24 T cell receptor beta chains sequenced from a single sample in a study of identical twins. TCRdb re-derived calls from the 5' RACE reads in MiXCR, one entry per CDR3 protein. Among approximately 350,000 distinct CDR3 sequences listed, about 12% were seen once. These data were likewise used in another study, on yellow fever vaccine responses in identical twins.

What was sequenced was CD8+ T cells sorted from blood. Every receptor here comes from a woman aged 18-30 years in good health.

This clonotype was counted a few times. The chain carries TRBV12-3 or TRBV12-4 and TRBJ2-1; no firm D call. This CDR3 region has 14 residues. The V end lost 6 bases, the J end lost 3 bases, and 12 bases lay between the germline ends. The CDR3: CASSLTAIYNEQFF. The CDR3 DNA sequence: TGTGCCAGCAGCTTGACCGCGATCTACAATGAGCAGTTCTTC.

This clonotype was observed a few times. The rearrangement links TRBV4-1 to TRBJ2-6, with unresolved D. CDR1 is MGHRA, CDR2 YSYEKL, per germline. Trimming took off 3 bases at V and 1 base at J, with 7 bases between the two ends. The CDR3 sequence is 15 residues long. The CDR3 reads CASSHPWSGANVLTF. In DNA form, the CDR3 reads TGCGCCAGCAGCCATCCGTGGTCTGGGGCCAACGTCCTGACTTTC.

The gene calls are TRBV7-6 and TRBJ1-1; perhaps TRBD1 as D (6 bases). Germline lookup yields CDR1 SGHVS and CDR2 FNYEAQ. The CDR3 has 12 amino acids. V lost 1 base to trimming and J lost 7 bases, with 7 bases between them. Here the CDR3 DNA reads TGTGCCAGCAGCTTAGAGACAGGTGAAGCTTTCTTT. It translates to CASSLETGEAFF.

The CDR3: CATSRERDEQYF. CDR3 bases: TGTGCCACCAGCAGAGAGAGGGACGAGCAGTACTTC. The J gene is TRBJ2-7, the V gene TRBV15, with D perhaps TRBD2 (5 bases). The germline V gene encodes CDR1 LNHNV and CDR2 YYDKDF (reference sequence). The CDR3 runs 12 residues. With 0 bases removed from V and 5 bases from J, the gap between germline ends came to 5 bases.

This clonotype was observed a few times. The chain has TRBV6-1 and TRBJ2-7; the match to TRBD1 covers 8 bases. Germline loops: CDR1 MNHNS, CDR2 SASEGT. Trimming at V came to 2 bases and at J to 3 bases, leaving 6 bases not matched to a gene. This CDR3 spans 15 amino acids. The CDR3 bases are TGTGCCAGCAGTGAATTTGGGACAGGCTACTACGAGCAGTACGTC. Protein product: CASSEFGTGYYEQYV.

This clonotype was detected ten times or more. The chain uses TRBV4-2 and TRBJ2-1; a weak D match, TRBD2 (6 bases). V dropped 0 bases and J dropped 4 bases, with 13 bases sitting between them. Germline V gene lookup returns CDR1 LGHNA and CDR2 YNFKEQ. The CDR3 is 16 residues long. DNA for the CDR3: TGTGCCAGCAGCCAAGAATCGGGAGAAGCTTACAATGAGCAGTTCTTC. Amino acids: CASSQESGEAYNEQFF.

This clonotype was recorded a few times. The V gene is TRBV27, the J gene TRBJ2-7, with D unresolved. The CDR3 loop spans 14 amino acids. Germline V gene lookup returns CDR1 MNHEY and CDR2 SMNVEV (reference sequence). V lost 5 bases to trimming and J lost 0 bases, with 11 bases between them. Here the CDR3 reads CASSPTPNSYEQYF. CDR3 nucleotides: TGTGCCAGCAGTCCGACCCCTAACTCCTACGAGCAGTACTTC.

This chain joins TRBV11-2 and TRBJ2-7; 10 bases fit TRBD2. The J segment lost 0 bases and the V segment lost 5 bases, leaving 4 bases of the junction unmatched. Germline V gene data show CDR1 as SGHAT and CDR2 as FQNNGV. This CDR3 is 15 amino acids long. The CDR3: CASSDSGRSSYEQYF. Written as DNA, the CDR3 is TGTGCCAGCAGCGATAGCGGGAGGAGCTCCTACGAGCAGTACTTC.

The V gene is TRBV10-3, the J gene TRBJ2-7; D gene unclear. Germline V gene lookup returns CDR1 ENHRY and CDR2 SYGVKD. Trimming took 7 bases from V and 0 from J, leaving 10 bases between them. This CDR3 is built from 13 residues. The CDR3 loop reads CAITVDNSYEQYF. The CDR3 DNA follows: TGTGCCATCACTGTCGACAACTCCTACGAGCAGTACTTC.

The gene calls are TRBV2 and TRBJ2-7; no clear D gene. In germline, CDR1 is SNHLY, CDR2 FYNNEI. This CDR3 region has 11 residues. V shed 7 bases and J shed 5 bases, with 9 bases lying between them. CDR3 coding DNA: TGTGCCAGCAAGGGTTCTCACGAGCAGTACGTC. Encoded protein: CASKGSHEQYV.

This clonotype turned up a few times. Germline and junction disagree at one end, which may indicate a read error. The chain uses TRBV7-8 and TRBJ2-5, with D maybe TRBD1 (6 bases). The CDR3 loop spans 16 amino acids. Germline CDR1 SGHVS, CDR2 FQNEAQ. CDR3 protein: CASSLFQGGDQKTQYF. For the CDR3, the DNA is TGTGCCAGCAGCTTATTTCAAGGGGGAGACCAAAAGACCCAGTACTTC.

This clonotype was detected a few times. The chain couples TRBV7-6 to TRBJ2-2; 9 bases map to TRBD2. The V and J ends lost 3 bases and 8 bases, in that order; junction bases with no gene match: 16. Germline values: CDR1 SGHVS, CDR2 FNYEAQ. CDR3 length equals 18 residues. The CDR3 sequence is CASSFSSVAGVDSGELFF. In nucleotides, the CDR3 is TGTGCCAGCAGCTTTTCGTCCGTAGCGGGGGTAGATTCAGGGGAGCTGTTTTTT.

The chain's CDR3 is CASTPGGEETQYF. Written as DNA, the CDR3 is TGTGCCAGCACCCCGGGGGGGGAAGAGACCCAGTACTTC. The chain employs TRBV6-2 or TRBV6-3 and TRBJ2-5; 8 nucleotides agree with TRBD2. Germline V gene data show CDR1 as MNHEY and CDR2 as SVGEGT. This CDR3 contains 13 residues. J gave up 3 bases and V 7 bases, and 4 bases lay outside the gene matches.

There are many counts of this clonotype. The V call is TRBV7-9, the J call TRBJ1-1; D not certain. V was trimmed by 5 bases and J by 6 bases, leaving 10 bases between them. Germline assignment: CDR1 SEHNR and CDR2 FQNEAQ (reference sequence). The CDR3 extends over 12 amino acids. The CDR3 region is CASSLGVAEAFF. The CDR3 nucleotides read TGTGCCAGCAGCCTCGGGGTCGCTGAAGCTTTCTTT.

The J gene is TRBJ2-5, the V gene TRBV25-1; a weak D match, TRBD1 (5 bases). Deletions cut 0 bases from V and 4 bases from J, with 6 bases between. The CDR3 totals 13 residues. CDR1 MGHDK and CDR2 SYGVNS come from the germline V gene. The CDR3 DNA is TGTGCCAGCAGTGAATACCAGGGAGAGACCCAGTACTTC. Translation: CASSEYQGETQYF.

This clonotype was counted between two and nine times. The J gene is TRBJ1-1, the V gene TRBV12-5; perhaps TRBD1 as D (5 bases). CDR1 and CDR2 from the germline V gene are LGHNT and FRNRAP. The germline V and J ends were trimmed by 4 bases and 5 bases, with 8 bases remaining between them. The CDR3 totals 12 residues. The DNA of the CDR3 is TGTGCTAGTGGTTGGGGGGAGACTGAAGCTTTCTTT. Protein: CASGWGETEAFF. Full variable domain (outside the CDR3, taken from reference TRBV12-5 and TRBJ1-1): DARVTQTPRHKVTEMGQEVTMRCQPILGHNTVFWYRQTMMQGLELLAYFRNRAPLDDSGMPKDRFSAEMPDATLATLKIQPSEPRDSAVYFCASGWGETEAFFGQGTRLTVV.

This clonotype was found many times. The V gene is TRBV11-2, the J gene TRBJ2-7; 12 positions agree with TRBD2. CDR3 length equals 17 residues. Germline assignment: CDR1 SGHAT and CDR2 FQNNGV. V was pared by 3 bases and J by 3 bases, with 9 bases of the junction left unmatched. The CDR3 coding sequence is TGTGCCAGCAGCTTTTCCTCCGGACTAGCGGGACGCTACGAGCAGTACTTC. Translating it yields CASSFSSGLAGRYEQYF.

The sample holds many counts of this clonotype. The J gene is TRBJ1-4, the V gene TRBV6-5; D may be TRBD1 (6 bases). The V and J ends lost 2 bases and 3 bases respectively, with 16 bases between them. The length of the CDR3 is 17 residues. Germline V gene data show CDR1 as MNHEY and CDR2 as SVGAGI. The CDR3 here is CASSYRPGGAANEKLFF. The CDR3 DNA sequence: TGTGCCAGCAGTTACCGCCCTGGGGGGGCGGCTAATGAAAAACTGTTTTTT.

The chain links TRBV3-1 to TRBJ2-3, with D possibly TRBD1 on 6 matching bases. V was trimmed by 1 base and J by 0 bases, leaving 14 bases between them. Germline V lookup: CDR1 LGHDT, CDR2 YNNKEL (reference sequence). This CDR3 is built from 17 residues. CDR3 protein: CASSQVGNRASTDTQYF. Here the CDR3 DNA reads TGTGCCAGCAGCCAAGTGGGGAACAGGGCTAGCACAGATACGCAGTATTTT.

This clonotype has just a few counts. CDR3 in amino acids: CSARDYRERDSETQYF. The CDR3 DNA is TGCAGTGCTAGAGATTATCGGGAGCGGGATTCAGAGACCCAGTACTTC. V gene TRBV20-1 combines with J gene TRBJ2-5; 7 nucleotides match TRBD2. Trimming cost V 0 bases and J 4 bases; bases outside gene matches: 11. The CDR3 runs 16 residues. Germline CDR1 reads DFQATT; CDR2 reads SNEGSKA (reference sequence).

V usage is TRBV4-2 and J usage is TRBJ2-3, with a weak D call TRBD2 (6 bases). This CDR3 has 17 amino acids. CDR1 is LGHNA and CDR2 is YNFKEQ in the germline V gene. Between the trimmed V and J ends, which lost 0 bases and 2 bases, there was a span of 15 bases. CDR3 in amino acids: CASSQDLWGDLTDTQYF. CDR3 nucleotide sequence: TGTGCCAGCAGCCAAGATCTCTGGGGGGACCTCACAGATACGCAGTATTTT.

This clonotype was seen a few times. The CDR3 DNA sequence: TGCAGTGCTAGAGATGGCGGCAGGGGACCGCGTCTCCCGGGAAACACCATATATTTT. It codes for CSARDGGRGPRLPGNTIYF. V gene TRBV20-1 combines with J gene TRBJ1-3, with D perhaps TRBD1 (6 bases). Looked up from germline, CDR1 is DFQATT and CDR2 is SNEGSKA (reference sequence). The CDR3 has 19 amino acids. Trimming left V 0 bases short and J 4 bases short, with 25 bases between.

In regard to this clonotype: Its ends do not fully match the called genes, so a read error is possible. The chain is built from TRBV12-3 or TRBV12-4 and TRBJ2-1; 10 positions agree with TRBD2. CDR3 size: 14 residues. As DNA, the CDR3 is TGTGCCAACAGTTACAGCGGGGGGGGCAATGAGCAGTTCTTC. Translation: CANSYSGGGNEQFF.

This clonotype was counted between two and nine times. The V gene is TRBV12-3 or TRBV12-4, the J gene TRBJ1-1; no definite D call. V lost 3 bases to trimming and J lost 11 bases, with 13 bases between them. This CDR3 has 12 amino acids. CDR3 nucleotide sequence: TGTGCCAGCAGTTTCGTCCGAAGAGGTGCTTTCTTT. It codes for CASSFVRRGAFF.